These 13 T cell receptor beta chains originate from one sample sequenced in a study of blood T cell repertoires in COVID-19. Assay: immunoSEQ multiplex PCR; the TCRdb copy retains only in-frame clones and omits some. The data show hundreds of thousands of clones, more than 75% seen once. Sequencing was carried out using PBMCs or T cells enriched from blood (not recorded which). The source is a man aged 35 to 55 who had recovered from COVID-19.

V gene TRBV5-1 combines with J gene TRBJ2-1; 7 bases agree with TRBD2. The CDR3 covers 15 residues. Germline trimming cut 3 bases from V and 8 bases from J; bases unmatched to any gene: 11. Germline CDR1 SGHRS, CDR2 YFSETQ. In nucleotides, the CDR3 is TGCGCCAGCAGCTCGGAGGGTCGGGAGGTTGATGAGCAGTTCTTC. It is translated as CASSSEGREVDEQFF.

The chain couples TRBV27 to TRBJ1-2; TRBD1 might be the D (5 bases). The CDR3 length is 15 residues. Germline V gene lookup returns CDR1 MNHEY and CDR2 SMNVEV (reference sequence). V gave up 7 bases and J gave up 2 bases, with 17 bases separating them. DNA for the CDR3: TGTGCCAGCACCTTATCGGGGCGGTACAACTATGGCTACACCTTC. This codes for CASTLSGRYNYGYTF.

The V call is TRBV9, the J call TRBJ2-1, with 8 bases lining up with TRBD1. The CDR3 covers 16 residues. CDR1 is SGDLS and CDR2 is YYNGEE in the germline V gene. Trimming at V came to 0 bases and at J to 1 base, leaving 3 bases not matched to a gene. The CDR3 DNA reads TGTGCCAGCAGCGTAGCTACAGGGGGATCCTACAATGAGCAGTTCTTC. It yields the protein CASSVATGGSYNEQFF.

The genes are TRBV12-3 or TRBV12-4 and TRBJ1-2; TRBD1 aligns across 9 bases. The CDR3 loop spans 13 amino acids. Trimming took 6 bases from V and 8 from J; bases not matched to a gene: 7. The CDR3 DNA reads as TGTGCCAGCAGAGGACAGGGGATCTGGGGCTACACCTTC. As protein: CASRGQGIWGYTF.

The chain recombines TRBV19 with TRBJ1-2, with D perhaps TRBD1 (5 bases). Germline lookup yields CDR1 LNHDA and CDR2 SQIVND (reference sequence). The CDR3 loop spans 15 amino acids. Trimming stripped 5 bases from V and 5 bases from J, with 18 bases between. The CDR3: CASSQPGEPPYGYTF. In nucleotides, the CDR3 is TGTGCCAGTAGTCAACCGGGGGAGCCACCTTATGGCTACACCTTC.

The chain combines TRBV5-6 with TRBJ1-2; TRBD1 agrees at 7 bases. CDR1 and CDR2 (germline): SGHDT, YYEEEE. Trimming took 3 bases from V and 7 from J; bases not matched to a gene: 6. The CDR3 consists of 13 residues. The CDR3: CASSYDRDGGYTF. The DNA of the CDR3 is TGTGCCAGCAGCTACGACAGGGATGGTGGCTACACCTTC.

In DNA form, the CDR3 reads TGTGCCAGTAGGGACAGTTGGAACACTGAAGCTTTCTTT. It encodes CASRDSWNTEAFF. This chain joins TRBV19 and TRBJ1-1, with a possible D match to TRBD1 (6 bases). This CDR3 region has 13 residues. Germline V gene sequence: CDR1 LNHDA, CDR2 SQIVND (reference sequence). The V end was cut by 6 bases, the J end by 1 base, with 9 bases between.

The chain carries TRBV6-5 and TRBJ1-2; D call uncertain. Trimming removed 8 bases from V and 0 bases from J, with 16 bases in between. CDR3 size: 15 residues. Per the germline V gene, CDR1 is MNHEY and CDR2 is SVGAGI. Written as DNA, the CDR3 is TGTGCCAGCCGCGGTGAAGAACGGTCTAACTATGGCTACACCTTC. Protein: CASRGEERSNYGYTF.

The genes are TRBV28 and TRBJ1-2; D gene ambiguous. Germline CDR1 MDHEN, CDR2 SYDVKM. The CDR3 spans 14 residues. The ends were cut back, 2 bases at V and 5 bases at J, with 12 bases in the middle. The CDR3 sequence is CASSLSPGSYGYTF. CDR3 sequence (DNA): TGTGCCAGCAGTTTAAGTCCGGGAAGTTATGGCTACACCTTC.

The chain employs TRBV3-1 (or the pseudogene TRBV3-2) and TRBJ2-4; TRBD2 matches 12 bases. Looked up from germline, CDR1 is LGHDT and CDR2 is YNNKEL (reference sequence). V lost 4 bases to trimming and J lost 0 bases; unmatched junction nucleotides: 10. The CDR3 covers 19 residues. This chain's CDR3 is CASSPRTSGAVIAKNIQYF. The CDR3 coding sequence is TGTGCCAGCAGCCCTAGGACTAGCGGGGCAGTAATAGCCAAAAACATTCAGTACTTC.

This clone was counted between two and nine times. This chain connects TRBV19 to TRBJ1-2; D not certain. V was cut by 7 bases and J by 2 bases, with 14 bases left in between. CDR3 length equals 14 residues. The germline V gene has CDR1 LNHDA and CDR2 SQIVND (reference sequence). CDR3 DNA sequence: TGTGCCAGTACCCCAACAGTTTCCAACTATGGCTACACCTTC. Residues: CASTPTVSNYGYTF.

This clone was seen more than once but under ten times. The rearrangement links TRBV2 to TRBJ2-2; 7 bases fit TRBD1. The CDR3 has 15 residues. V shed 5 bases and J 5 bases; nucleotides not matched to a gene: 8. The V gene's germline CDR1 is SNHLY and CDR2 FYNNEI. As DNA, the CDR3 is TGTGCCAGCAGTTCTACGACAGGGCAGACCGGGGAGCTGTTTTTT. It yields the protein CASSSTTGQTGELFF.

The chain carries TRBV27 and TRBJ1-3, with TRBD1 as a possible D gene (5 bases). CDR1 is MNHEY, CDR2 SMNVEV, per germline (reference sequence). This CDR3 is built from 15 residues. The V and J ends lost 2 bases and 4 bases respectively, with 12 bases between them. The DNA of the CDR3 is TGTGCCAGCAGTTTAGGGCAGGGCATGGGAAACACCATATATTTT. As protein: CASSLGQGMGNTIYF.